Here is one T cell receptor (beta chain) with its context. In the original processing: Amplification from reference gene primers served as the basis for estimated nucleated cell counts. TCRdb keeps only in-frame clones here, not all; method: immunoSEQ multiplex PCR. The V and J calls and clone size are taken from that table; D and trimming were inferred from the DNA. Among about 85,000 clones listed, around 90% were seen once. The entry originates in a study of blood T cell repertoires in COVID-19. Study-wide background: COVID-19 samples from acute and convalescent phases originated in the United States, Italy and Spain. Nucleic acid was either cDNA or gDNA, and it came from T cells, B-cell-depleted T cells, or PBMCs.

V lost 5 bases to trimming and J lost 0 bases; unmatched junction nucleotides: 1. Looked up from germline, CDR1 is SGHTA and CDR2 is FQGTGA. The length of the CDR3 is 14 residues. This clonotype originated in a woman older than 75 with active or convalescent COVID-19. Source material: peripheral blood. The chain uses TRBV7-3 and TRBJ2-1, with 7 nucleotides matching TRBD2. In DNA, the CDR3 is TGTGCCAGCAGCCGCGGGAGCTCCTACAATGAGCAGTTCTTC. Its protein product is CASSRGSSYNEQFF.